The sequence of this TCR beta chain was determined in a study of T cell responses to AZD1222 COVID-19 vaccine. Points from the study as a whole: Spike-specific TCRs gained breadth and depth after people received two AZD1222 doses. The donor cohort was predominantly white British with a female majority, and clonal diversity may have been underestimated. Dominant CD4 TCR responses targeted spike regions 160-218 and 743-854. The reported proportion of spike-specific TCRs targeting unmutated variant regions was nearly half.

Worth noting for this clone: The antigen is not known.

Profiled with immunoSEQ multiplex PCR; TCRdb holds only in-frame clones, not every one. Of approximately 140,000 clones detected, just over 90% appear once; the ten largest clones hold 4% to 5.5%. The germline gives CDR1 ENHRY, CDR2 SYGVKD. CDR3 length: 14 amino acids. V was shortened by 9 bases and J by 1 base, with 14 bases between the two germline ends. The rearrangement uses TRBV10-3 and TRBJ2-3; no clear D. The receptor's source is an adult in good health. The material was peripheral blood, obtained on day 0 of AZD1222 vaccination. The CDR3 DNA reads as TGTGCCATAAGGGCAGGTGGGGGCACAGATACGCAGTATTTT. The encoded protein is CAIRAGGGTDTQYF.